What follows describes a single T cell receptor (beta chain). The germline V and J ends were trimmed by 6 bases and 5 bases, with 16 bases remaining between them. CDR1 is MDHEN and CDR2 is SYDVKM in the germline V gene. CDR3 length: 14 residues. This specimen belongs to a study of regulatory T cells in long-lasting Graves disease. Library construction for TCR beta used iRepertoire HTBI primers and Arm-PCR of CDR3 regions. TCRdb processed the multiplex PCR reads anew with MiXCR; each CDR3 protein has one entry. The top ten hold 16% of the sample, which has approximately 400,000 distinct CDR3 sequences, 14% to 15% seen once. Noted time point: newly diagnosed GD, antithyroid drugs for less than 3 months. Construction of the TCR library relied on RNA isolated from PBMCs. This sample was also put to use in a study of T cells in Graves' hyperthyroidism and ophthalmopathy. This second report adds: HTBI primers were the set used in a first-round RT-PCR of the TCR CDR3.

The material was peripheral blood mononuclear cells (PBMCs), obtained at new diagnosis, from a patient treated with antithyroid drugs. The V and J genes are TRBV28 and TRBJ2-5; possibly TRBD1 or TRBD2 for D (5 bases each). This receptor was obtained from a woman in her thirties with Graves disease. CDR3 in amino acids: CASRPPGAGETQYF. The DNA for the CDR3 is TGTGCCAGCAGACCTCCCGGGGCAGGGGAGACCCAGTACTTC.